A selection of T cell receptor beta chains follows, all from one sample in a study of CD8 T cells in Susac syndrome. One entry per CDR3 protein, called by TCRdb with MiXCR from the immunoSEQ multiplex PCR reads. The sample holds about 120,000 distinct CDR3 sequences; roughly 92% are singletons and the top ten take 0.095% to 0.1%. What was sequenced was CD4+ T cells from PBMCs. Source of these receptors: a human donor in good health. The CDR3 runs from the conserved cysteine through the conserved F or W. The order of the fields is clone size, CDR3 length, J gene, V gene, D gene, CDR3 protein, CDR3 DNA. A D gene is named only where the DNA matches it firmly. Clone size is given for some rows only: seen once, a few or many times, or a class if the clone is expanded.

clone size: .
CDR3 length: 18
J gene: TRBJ2-5
V gene: TRBV3-1
D gene: TRBD1
CDR3 protein: CASSQRVARDRGRETQYF
CDR3 DNA: TGTGCCAGCAGCCAAAGGGTCGCCCGGGACAGGGGTCGGGAGACCCAGTACTTC

clone size: .
CDR3 length: 14
J gene: TRBJ1-6
V gene: TRBV30
D gene: .
CDR3 protein: CAWRLGAIGSPLHF
CDR3 DNA: TGTGCCTGGAGGCTGGGGGCGATTGGATCACCCCTCCACTTT

clone size: .
CDR3 length: 13
J gene: TRBJ1-1
V gene: TRBV7-9
D gene: .
CDR3 protein: CASSINSNTEAFF
CDR3 DNA: TGTGCCAGCAGCATAAATTCGAACACTGAAGCTTTCTTT

clone size: .
CDR3 length: 12
J gene: TRBJ1-6
V gene: TRBV5-1
D gene: .
CDR3 protein: CASSLGWDPLHF
CDR3 DNA: TGCGCCAGCAGCTTGGGTTGGGACCCCCTCCACTTT

clone size: .
CDR3 length: 15
J gene: TRBJ2-5
V gene: TRBV15
D gene: TRBD1
CDR3 protein: CATSRDWTGQETQYF
CDR3 DNA: TGTGCCACCAGCAGGGATTGGACAGGACAAGAGACCCAGTACTTC

clone size: .
CDR3 length: 14
J gene: TRBJ2-7
V gene: TRBV25-1
D gene: TRBD2
CDR3 protein: CASGMSGSSYEQYF
CDR3 DNA: TGTGCCAGCGGAATGAGCGGGAGCTCCTACGAGCAGTACTTC

clone size: .
CDR3 length: 15
J gene: TRBJ2-7
V gene: TRBV3-1
D gene: TRBD1
CDR3 protein: CASSQPGQGSYEQYF
CDR3 DNA: TGTGCCAGCAGCCAACCGGGACAGGGATCCTACGAGCAGTACTTC

clone size: .
CDR3 length: 15
J gene: TRBJ2-3
V gene: TRBV15
D gene: .
CDR3 protein: CATSRDRGYTDTQYF
CDR3 DNA: TGTGCCACCAGCAGAGACAGGGGATACACAGATACGCAGTATTTT

clone size: .
CDR3 length: 12
J gene: TRBJ2-7
V gene: TRBV10-3
D gene: .
CDR3 protein: CAISDASYEQYF
CDR3 DNA: TGTGCCATCAGTGATGCTAGCTACGAGCAGTACTTC

clone size: .
CDR3 length: 14
J gene: TRBJ2-2
V gene: TRBV3-1
D gene: .
CDR3 protein: CASSQIPGTGELFF
CDR3 DNA: TGTGCCAGCAGCCAAATTCCTGGGACCGGGGAGCTGTTTTTT

clone size: .
CDR3 length: 14
J gene: TRBJ2-1
V gene: TRBV12-3/TRBV12-4
D gene: .
CDR3 protein: CASQIQGVHNEQFF
CDR3 DNA: TGTGCCAGCCAAATACAGGGAGTCCACAATGAGCAGTTCTTC

clone size: .
CDR3 length: 11
J gene: TRBJ2-7
V gene: TRBV20-1
D gene: .
CDR3 protein: CSAGYAYEQYF
CDR3 DNA: TGCAGTGCGGGGTATGCCTACGAGCAGTACTTC

clone size: once
CDR3 length: 14
J gene: TRBJ2-3
V gene: TRBV5-1
D gene: .
CDR3 protein: CASRWSDYTDTQYF
CDR3 DNA: TGCGCCAGCAGGTGGTCAGACTACACAGATACGCAGTATTTT

clone size: .
CDR3 length: 14
J gene: TRBJ2-5
V gene: TRBV7-9
D gene: TRBD1
CDR3 protein: CASSLLGTAETQYF
CDR3 DNA: TGTGCCAGCAGCTTACTTGGGACAGCAGAGACCCAGTACTTC

clone size: .
CDR3 length: 13
J gene: TRBJ1-4
V gene: TRBV2
D gene: .
CDR3 protein: CASRLGTNEKLFF
CDR3 DNA: TGTGCCAGTAGATTAGGCACGAATGAAAAACTGTTTTTT

clone size: .
CDR3 length: 15
J gene: TRBJ1-5
V gene: TRBV6-5
D gene: .
CDR3 protein: CASSYGRMGNQPQHF
CDR3 DNA: TGTGCCAGCAGTTACGGAAGGATGGGCAATCAGCCCCAGCATTTT

clone size: .
CDR3 length: 14
J gene: TRBJ2-1
V gene: TRBV10-3
D gene: .
CDR3 protein: CAISDGGGGDEQFF
CDR3 DNA: TGTGCCATCAGTGATGGCGGGGGCGGGGATGAGCAGTTCTTC

clone size: .
CDR3 length: 15
J gene: TRBJ2-3
V gene: TRBV2
D gene: TRBD1
CDR3 protein: CASSVGTGFQDTQYF
CDR3 DNA: TGTGCCAGCAGTGTCGGGACAGGGTTTCAAGATACGCAGTATTTT

clone size: .
CDR3 length: 15
J gene: TRBJ2-5
V gene: TRBV14
D gene: .
CDR3 protein: CASSQLQGPQETQYF
CDR3 DNA: TGTGCCAGCAGCCAGCTCCAGGGGCCCCAAGAGACCCAGTACTTC

clone size: .
CDR3 length: 15
J gene: TRBJ1-3
V gene: TRBV9
D gene: TRBD1
CDR3 protein: CASSGTGGSGNTIYF
CDR3 DNA: TGTGCCAGCAGCGGTACAGGGGGCTCTGGAAACACCATATATTTT

clone size: .
CDR3 length: 14
J gene: TRBJ1-5
V gene: TRBV6-2/TRBV6-3
D gene: .
CDR3 protein: CASSYGGESQPQHF
CDR3 DNA: TGTGCCAGCAGTTACGGAGGGGAAAGTCAGCCCCAGCATTTT

clone size: few
CDR3 length: 13
J gene: TRBJ1-4
V gene: TRBV7-8
D gene: .
CDR3 protein: CASSLGGYEKLFF
CDR3 DNA: TGTGCCAGCAGCTTAGGAGGGTATGAAAAACTGTTTTTT

clone size: few
CDR3 length: 11
J gene: TRBJ1-2
V gene: TRBV19
D gene: .
CDR3 protein: CASSILGRNTF
CDR3 DNA: TGTGCCAGTAGTATACTGGGCAGAAACACCTTC

clone size: .
CDR3 length: 14
J gene: TRBJ2-2
V gene: TRBV29-1
D gene: .
CDR3 protein: CSVDFRGNTGELFF
CDR3 DNA: TGCAGCGTTGACTTCAGGGGGAACACCGGGGAGCTGTTTTTT

clone size: .
CDR3 length: 13
J gene: TRBJ1-2
V gene: TRBV7-9
D gene: .
CDR3 protein: CASSLSGAGGYTF
CDR3 DNA: TGTGCCAGCAGCTTATCAGGGGCAGGTGGCTACACCTTC

clone size: .
CDR3 length: 13
J gene: TRBJ1-5
V gene: TRBV5-1
D gene: .
CDR3 protein: CASRGGDNQPQHF
CDR3 DNA: TGCGCCAGCAGGGGCGGGGACAATCAGCCCCAGCATTTT

clone size: .
CDR3 length: 15
J gene: TRBJ2-5
V gene: TRBV5-1
D gene: TRBD2
CDR3 protein: CASSELAGGQETQYF
CDR3 DNA: TGCGCCAGCAGCGAGCTAGCGGGAGGGCAAGAGACCCAGTACTTC

clone size: .
CDR3 length: 18
J gene: TRBJ2-3
V gene: TRBV27
D gene: .
CDR3 protein: CASSLICIGPPLTDTQYF
CDR3 DNA: TGTGCCAGCAGTTTAATTTGCATCGGGCCCCCCCTCACAGATACGCAGTATTTT

clone size: once
CDR3 length: 14
J gene: TRBJ2-7
V gene: TRBV6-5
D gene: TRBD1
CDR3 protein: CASSAAIRDRERYF
CDR3 DNA: TGTGCCAGCAGTGCGGCTATCCGGGACAGGGAACGTTACTTC

clone size: .
CDR3 length: 15
J gene: TRBJ2-2
V gene: TRBV2
D gene: .
CDR3 protein: CASRGTGRNTGELFF
CDR3 DNA: TGTGCCAGCAGGGGGACGGGGAGGAACACCGGGGAGCTGTTTTTT

clone size: few
CDR3 length: 15
J gene: TRBJ1-5
V gene: TRBV30
D gene: TRBD1
CDR3 protein: CAWSVAGGPNQPQHF
CDR3 DNA: TGTGCCTGGAGTGTAGCAGGGGGGCCCAATCAGCCCCAGCATTTT

clone size: .
CDR3 length: 14
J gene: TRBJ2-7
V gene: TRBV28
D gene: .
CDR3 protein: CASSPDPTEYEQYF
CDR3 DNA: TGTGCCAGCAGTCCCGACCCAACAGAGTACGAGCAGTACTTC

clone size: .
CDR3 length: 15
J gene: TRBJ2-7
V gene: TRBV28
D gene: .
CDR3 protein: CASSLRGSGSNEQYF
CDR3 DNA: TGTGCCAGCAGTTTGAGAGGTTCAGGGTCCAACGAGCAGTACTTC

clone size: .
CDR3 length: 14
J gene: TRBJ2-5
V gene: TRBV30
D gene: .
CDR3 protein: CAWSPGPLKETQYF
CDR3 DNA: TGTGCCTGGAGCCCGGGACCACTTAAAGAGACCCAGTACTTC

clone size: .
CDR3 length: 14
J gene: TRBJ2-5
V gene: TRBV7-9
D gene: TRBD2
CDR3 protein: CASSWPSGQETQYF
CDR3 DNA: TGTGCCAGCAGCTGGCCTAGCGGGCAAGAGACCCAGTACTTC

clone size: .
CDR3 length: 15
J gene: TRBJ2-1
V gene: TRBV19
D gene: .
CDR3 protein: CASSTTGVGYNEQFF
CDR3 DNA: TGTGCCAGTAGTACTACCGGAGTAGGCTACAATGAGCAGTTCTTC

clone size: .
CDR3 length: 13
J gene: TRBJ2-5
V gene: TRBV5-1
D gene: .
CDR3 protein: CASKGITQETQYF
CDR3 DNA: TGCGCCAGCAAAGGGATCACACAAGAGACCCAGTACTTC

clone size: .
CDR3 length: 15
J gene: TRBJ2-1
V gene: TRBV11-1
D gene: .
CDR3 protein: CASSLGPVNYNEQFF
CDR3 DNA: TGTGCCAGCAGCTTAGGACCGGTCAATTACAATGAGCAGTTCTTC